This TCR beta chain was captured by sequencing in a study of T cell responses to AZD1222 COVID-19 vaccine. Study-wide results and limits: Spike-specific TCR breadth rose after two AZD1222 doses, and depth rose as well. The study sampled repertoires only after the peak T cell response. It should be noted that donors were predominantly white British and more often female, and clonal diversity was possibly underestimated.

In regard to this clone: Its antigen is as yet unknown.

This CDR3 comprises 13 residues. Germline V lookup: CDR1 SGDLS, CDR2 YYNGEE. V lost 0 bases to trimming and J lost 4 bases, with 7 bases between them. Sequenced by immunoSEQ multiplex PCR; TCRdb stores in-frame clones only, minus some. The table records about 180,000 clones, around nine tenths of them present only once. This rearrangement joins TRBV9 to TRBJ1-2, with D perhaps TRBD1 (6 bases). The origin of this receptor is an adult who received the AZD1222 COVID-19 vaccine. The sample here was peripheral blood, taken 28 days after the second AZD1222 dose. The CDR3 region has the DNA TGTGCCAGCAGCGTAGGAGGGGGCTATGGCTACACCTTC. Translation gives CASSVGGGYGYTF.